One sample yielded the 28 T cell receptor beta chains listed below, sequenced in a study of human T cells and chemical hapten exposure. Each CDR3 protein gets one entry after TCRdb re-called the RACE reads with MiXCR. The sample yields 43,000 or so distinct CDR3 sequences, about 4.5% seen once. The sample's time point: healthy volunteer bleed at 2 weeks. Researchers extracted total RNA from unfractionated whole blood. Sequencing input: whole blood. All receptors derive from a female donor in good health. Some clones in this sample may be carry-over from other donors' samples.

A few counts support this clonotype. A junction boundary mismatches the germline segment, possibly from a read error. The chain is built from TRBV20-1 and TRBJ1-2; D is uncertain. In germline, CDR1 is DFQATT, CDR2 SNEGSKA (reference sequence). The CDR3 is made up of 12 amino acids. DNA of the CDR3: TGCAGTGCTAGGCGCCAAAACTATGGCGACACCTTC. Amino acids: CSARRQNYGDTF.

This clonotype showed up many times. The chain uses TRBV5-1 and TRBJ1-4; 9 bases align to TRBD1. CDR3 length: 15 amino acids. Germline V gene lookup returns CDR1 SGHRS and CDR2 YFSETQ. V was pared by 7 bases and J by 0 bases, with 4 bases of the junction left unmatched. The CDR3 coding sequence is TGCGCCAGCGCGGGACAGGGTGCAACTAATGAAAAACTGTTTTTT. Amino acid sequence: CASAGQGATNEKLFF.

This clonotype was recorded at least ten times. This sequence joins TRBV29-1 and TRBJ2-3; perhaps TRBD2 as D (5 bases). Germline V lookup: CDR1 SQVTM, CDR2 ANQGSEA. Trimming cost V 5 bases and J 3 bases, with 12 bases left between them. This CDR3 has 13 residues. This CDR3 reads CSVNSGFTDTQYF. For the CDR3, the DNA is TGCAGCGTTAACTCGGGGTTTACAGATACGCAGTATTTT.

This clonotype was recorded many times. The chain links TRBV6-6 to TRBJ1-2, with D perhaps TRBD1 (5 bases). This CDR3 spans 15 amino acids. Germline CDR1 is MNHNY and CDR2 is SVGAGI (reference sequence). Between the trimmed V and J ends, which lost 2 bases and 6 bases, there was a span of 16 bases. The CDR3 sequence: CASSYRVQGGDGYTF. CDR3 coding DNA: TGTGCCAGCAGTTACCGGGTCCAGGGCGGGGATGGCTACACCTTC.

The chain has TRBV25-1 and TRBJ1-5, with unresolved D. The CDR3 extends over 14 amino acids. Trimming removed 0 bases from V and 4 bases from J, with 7 bases in between. Germline-derived CDR1 and CDR2 are MGHDK and SYGVNS. CDR3: CASSEYAGNQPQHF. In DNA, the CDR3 is TGTGCCAGCAGTGAATACGCCGGTAATCAGCCCCAGCATTTT.

This clonotype showed up many times. The chain carries TRBV20-1 and TRBJ2-3, with 11 bases fitting TRBD2. The CDR3 consists of 16 residues. Looked up from germline, CDR1 is DFQATT and CDR2 is SNEGSKA (reference sequence). V dropped 4 bases and J dropped 1; count of bases not matched to a gene: 7. This chain's CDR3 is CSANQPLAGGTDTQYF. CDR3 in DNA: TGCAGTGCTAACCAACCACTAGCGGGGGGCACAGATACGCAGTATTTT.

The sample holds many counts of this clonotype. The CDR3 DNA reads as TGTGCCATCAGGGATCCTTACAGGGCTGACGGCACTGAAGCTTTCTTT. Translating gives CAIRDPYRADGTEAFF. V is TRBV10-3 and J is TRBJ1-1; TRBD1 is a possible D gene (6 bases). V lost 6 bases, J lost 4 bases, and 21 bases lay in between. Germline values: CDR1 ENHRY, CDR2 SYGVKD. There are 16 residues in the CDR3.

This clonotype has at least ten counts. The chain uses TRBV7-2 and TRBJ2-3; 9 positions agree with TRBD2. In germline, CDR1 is SGHTA, CDR2 FQGNSA. There are 16 residues in the CDR3. After removal of 5 bases from V and 2 bases from J, the junction contained 8 bases not matched to a gene. The CDR3 DNA reads as TGTGCCAGCAGCCTGATATGGACTAGCGTCACAGATACGCAGTATTTT. It translates to CASSLIWTSVTDTQYF.

In its sample, this clonotype was seen many times. The chain links TRBV11-2 to TRBJ2-3, with D tentatively TRBD1 (6 bases). Per germline, CDR1 SGHAT and CDR2 FQNNGV. Trimming took off 4 bases at V and 4 bases at J, with 6 bases between the two ends. CDR3 size: 12 residues. The chain's CDR3 is CASSSGADTQYF. The CDR3 region has the DNA TGTGCCAGCAGCTCAGGGGCAGATACGCAGTATTTT. The variable domain in full, with the rest retrieved from reference TRBV11-2 and TRBJ2-3, is EAGVAQSPRYKIIEKRQSVAFWCNPISGHATLYWYQQILGQGPKLLIQFQNNGVVDDSQLPKDRFSAERLKGVDSTLKIQPAKLEDSAVYLCASSSGADTQYFGPGTRLTVL.

This clonotype was observed at least ten times. The genes are TRBV27 and TRBJ2-7; TRBD1 matches at 9 bases. Losses at the gene ends were 3 bases for V and 5 bases for J; bases not matched to a gene: 2. Looked up from germline, CDR1 is MNHEY and CDR2 is SMNVEV (reference sequence). The CDR3 totals 13 residues. In nucleotides, the CDR3 is TGTGCCAGCAGTTTCCGGGACAGGGACGAGCAGTACTTC. Protein product: CASSFRDRDEQYF.

This clonotype appeared many times. This rearrangement joins TRBV27 to TRBJ2-1, with 11 bases that match TRBD2. The CDR3 totals 18 residues. Trimming removed 2 bases from V and 4 bases from J; junction bases left unmatched: 10. CDR1 and CDR2 from the germline V gene are MNHEY and SMNVEV (reference sequence). Here the CDR3 reads CASSLRIAGGWRYNEQFF. The CDR3 DNA follows: TGTGCCAGCAGTTTAAGGATAGCGGGGGGGTGGAGATACAATGAGCAGTTCTTC.

This clonotype was picked up many times. The CDR3 DNA sequence: TGTGCCAGCTCACCGGGACCACACGTAGGATTTTTT. Protein product: CASSPGPHVGFF. V and J are TRBV18 and TRBJ1-4; possible D gene TRBD1, 5 bases. The CDR3 runs to 12 residues. The germline V gene has CDR1 KGHSH and CDR2 LQKENI. V was trimmed by 3 bases and J by 17 bases, leaving 16 bases between them.

Many counts were recorded for this clonotype. The V call is TRBV5-4, the J call TRBJ2-5; D is undetermined. This CDR3 contains 15 residues. Germline CDR1 is SGHNT and CDR2 is YYREEE (reference sequence). The germline V and J ends were trimmed by 4 bases and 5 bases, with 18 bases remaining between them. CDR3 loop: CASSEDSGRRETQYF. The DNA for the CDR3 is TGTGCCAGCAGCGAAGATTCAGGTCGTCGGGAGACCCAGTACTTC.

In its sample, this clonotype was seen many times. V and J are TRBV2 and TRBJ2-7, with D possibly matching TRBD1 (5 bases). This CDR3 spans 14 amino acids. Per germline, CDR1 SNHLY and CDR2 FYNNEI. The V gene lost 10 bases and the J gene lost 3 bases, with 19 bases spanning the gap. The CDR3 loop is CAIRLDKAGYEQYF. CDR3 coding DNA: TGTGCCATACGACTGGACAAGGCCGGCTACGAGCAGTACTTC.

This clonotype was observed many times. V is TRBV12-3 or TRBV12-4 and J is TRBJ1-1, with 8 nucleotides matching TRBD1. V shed 6 bases and J 7 bases; nucleotides not matched to a gene: 4. CDR3 length: 12 residues. The CDR3 spells CASSFGQGEAFF. Here the CDR3 DNA reads TGTGCCAGCAGCTTCGGACAGGGTGAAGCTTTCTTT.

The chain joins TRBV29-1 to TRBJ1-5; a weak D match, TRBD1 (5 bases). The V and J ends lost 4 bases and 7 bases respectively, with 17 bases between them. This CDR3 contains 14 residues. The germline gives CDR1 SQVTM, CDR2 ANQGSEA. CDR3 sequence reads: CSVAPAGDGQPQHF. The CDR3 DNA reads as TGCAGCGTTGCCCCCGCGGGGGACGGCCAGCCCCAGCATTTT.

This clonotype was counted at least ten times. The J gene is TRBJ2-3, the V gene TRBV12-3 or TRBV12-4; TRBD2 is a possible D gene (7 bases). The germline V and J ends were trimmed by 2 bases and 7 bases, with 13 bases remaining between them. The length of the CDR3 is 14 residues. The CDR3 region has the DNA TGTGCCAGCAGTTTATGGGGGGGCCGGAATACGCAGTATTTT. Translation: CASSLWGGRNTQYF.

Many counts were recorded for this clonotype. J is TRBJ2-4 and V is TRBV7-9; D not certain. The V gene lost 6 bases and the J gene lost 5 bases, with 8 bases spanning the gap. The CDR3 is made up of 12 amino acids. Germline V gene data show CDR1 as SEHNR and CDR2 as FQNEAQ (reference sequence). The CDR3 loop is CASSVTENIQYF. For the CDR3, the DNA is TGTGCCAGCAGTGTCACAGAAAACATTCAGTACTTC.

In its sample, this clonotype was seen many times. The chain couples TRBV7-2 to TRBJ1-4; D gene unclear. Germline values: CDR1 SGHTA, CDR2 FQGNSA. V was clipped by 1 base and J by 0 bases, with 9 bases between them. The CDR3 is 16 amino acids. CDR3 nucleotides: TGTGCCAGCAGCTTAGGACCGGGAGCAACTAATGAAAAACTGTTTTTT. It yields the protein CASSLGPGATNEKLFF.

The chain uses TRBV30 and TRBJ1-2; D is unresolved. Trimming stripped 2 bases from V and 2 bases from J, with 12 bases between. The germline V gene has CDR1 GTSNPN and CDR2 SVGIG (reference sequence). There are 14 residues in the CDR3. In DNA form, the CDR3 reads TGTGCCTGGAGTAAGGGCAGGAGGAACTATGGCTACACCTTC. This codes for CAWSKGRRNYGYTF.

By share of the sample, this clonotype is medium-sized. The chain couples TRBV4-3 to TRBJ1-6; D gene unclear. CDR1 LGHNA and CDR2 YSLEER come from the germline V gene. The CDR3 runs 14 residues. V lost 0 bases to trimming and J lost 3 bases, with 3 bases between them. CDR3 sequence reads: CASSQDFYNSPLHF. CDR3 sequence (DNA): TGCGCCAGCAGCCAAGACTTCTATAATTCACCCCTCCACTTT.

This clonotype was seen repeatedly, ten times or more. The chain employs TRBV7-2 and TRBJ1-1; D perhaps matches TRBD1 (6 bases). This CDR3 contains 14 residues. Per germline, CDR1 SGHTA and CDR2 FQGNSA. The V end lost 1 base, the J end lost 5 bases, and 11 bases lay between the germline ends. The CDR3 DNA reads TGTGCCAGCAGCTTAGGATCTCAGGGGACTGAAGCTTTCTTT. Protein product: CASSLGSQGTEAFF.

At least ten counts were recorded for this clonotype. This sequence joins TRBV7-2 and TRBJ1-1; 11 positions agree with TRBD1. CDR1 SGHTA and CDR2 FQGNSA come from the germline V gene. V shed 0 bases, J shed 1 base, and the junction held 7 bases outside the gene matches. The CDR3 runs to 18 residues. The CDR3 loop reads CASSLASGQGAWNTEAFF. The CDR3 DNA reads as TGTGCCAGCAGCTTAGCCTCCGGACAGGGGGCATGGAACACTGAAGCTTTCTTT.

This chain connects TRBV12-3 or TRBV12-4 to TRBJ2-3; D call uncertain. Trimming shortened V by 1 base and J by 0 bases, and 11 bases separated the two germline ends. This CDR3 has 16 amino acids. The CDR3 region has the DNA TGTGCCAGCAGTTTAGGGTTAGTCAAAAGCACAGATACGCAGTATTTT. Encoded protein: CASSLGLVKSTDTQYF.

Many counts were recorded for this clonotype. The J gene is TRBJ1-6, the V gene TRBV28; no clear D. The CDR3 has 16 residues. V was clipped by 4 bases and J by 7 bases, with 17 bases between them. Germline CDR1 reads MDHEN; CDR2 reads SYDVKM. DNA of the CDR3: TGTGCCAGCAGTTCCCCGTCGTGGGGTGTAAATTCACCCCTCCACTTT. Residues: CASSSPSWGVNSPLHF.

This clonotype appeared a few times. This chain links TRBV7-9 with TRBJ1-3; the D is unclear. The CDR3 contains 16 residues. The germline V and J ends were trimmed by 5 bases and 2 bases, with 16 bases remaining between them. The germline gives CDR1 SEHNR, CDR2 FQNEAQ (reference sequence). The CDR3: CASSPDNEGTGNTIYF. Written as DNA, the CDR3 is TGTGCCAGCAGCCCCGATAACGAGGGAACTGGAAACACCATATATTTT.

This clonotype was found once. V usage is TRBV5-1 and J usage is TRBJ1-4; perhaps TRBD1 as D (5 bases). This CDR3 spans 15 amino acids. V was trimmed by 0 bases and J by 5 bases, leaving 11 bases between them. Germline V lookup: CDR1 SGHRS, CDR2 YFSETQ. This CDR3 reads CASSLVPGPNEKLFF. The CDR3 coding sequence is TGCGCCAGCAGCTTGGTCCCAGGGCCCAATGAAAAACTGTTTTTT.

There are a few counts of this clonotype. V and J are TRBV7-9 and TRBJ2-7; D possibly corresponds to TRBD2 (6 bases). The CDR3 consists of 13 residues. Germline CDR1 SEHNR, CDR2 FQNEAQ (reference sequence). V lost 5 bases to trimming and J lost 4 bases, with 12 bases between them. CDR3 sequence (DNA): TGTGCCAGCAGCGAACCTCTAGCGTACGAGCAGTACTTC. It specifies CASSEPLAYEQYF.